This entry lists 13 T cell receptor beta chains sequenced from one sample in a study of molecular identifiers for immune sequencing clone quantification. Each CDR3 protein is one row after TCRdb ran MiXCR on the PCR reads. The sample consists of under 600,000 distinct CDR3 sequences, about 21% of them appearing once. Sequenced material: naive CD8+ T cells from blood, with Jurkat cell RNA spiked in. Stated subset: FACS-sorted CD8+CD4-CCR7+CD45RA+ naive T cells. The receptors derive from a human donor in good health. Some libraries in this study had Jurkat cell RNA spiked in.

In this sample, this clonotype turned up many times. This chain uses TRBV4-3 with TRBJ2-7, with D possibly matching TRBD2 (6 bases). The germline V and J ends were trimmed by 0 bases and 4 bases, with 10 bases remaining between them. The CDR3 contains 14 residues. Germline V gene lookup returns CDR1 LGHNA and CDR2 YSLEER. CDR3 in DNA: TGCGCCAGCAGCCAAGATACGCGGGGATACGAGCAGTACTTC. Translated, it gives CASSQDTRGYEQYF.

The rearrangement uses TRBV14 and TRBJ2-7; D call uncertain. Trimming left V 1 base short and J 0 bases short, with 13 bases between. In germline, CDR1 is SGHDN, CDR2 FVKESK. There are 16 residues in the CDR3. The CDR3 coding sequence is TGTGCCAGCAGCCAAGGTCGAGCCTCATTCTCCTACGAGCAGTACTTC. Encoded protein: CASSQGRASFSYEQYF.

Concerning this clonotype: Compared with germline, one end of the junction differs, possibly owing to a read error. The chain employs TRBV24-1 and TRBJ2-3, with 9 positions matching TRBD1. CDR3 size: 19 residues. Germline V gene data show CDR1 as KGHDR and CDR2 as SFDVKD. CDR3 loop: CATSDFTGGIGSGTGTQYF. As DNA, the CDR3 is TGTGCCACCAGTGATTTCACAGGGGGCATTGGTTCAGGCACAGGTACGCAGTATTTT.

This clonotype showed up many times. The rearrangement uses TRBV7-2 and TRBJ2-3; no clear D gene. The CDR3 has 13 amino acids. Per germline, CDR1 SGHTA and CDR2 FQGNSA. V was trimmed by 3 bases and J by 2 bases, leaving 6 bases between them. The CDR3 DNA sequence: TGTGCCAGCAGCTTGGTTCACACAGATACGCAGTATTTT. This translates into CASSLVHTDTQYF. The variable domain in full, completed from reference TRBV7-2 and TRBJ2-3, reads GAGVSQSPSNKVTEKGKDVELRCDPISGHTALYWYRQSLGQGLEFLIYFQGNSAPDKSGLPSDRFSAERTGGSVSTLTIQRTQQEDSAVYLCASSLVHTDTQYFGPGTRLTVL.

The genes are TRBV4-1 and TRBJ2-5; D is possibly TRBD1 (5 bases). Deletions cut 0 bases from V and 4 bases from J, with 12 bases between. This CDR3 spans 15 amino acids. From germline, CDR1 is MGHRA and CDR2 YSYEKL. The CDR3 DNA reads TGCGCCAGCAGCCAAGAGACCCAGGGTAGAGAGACCCAGTACTTC. Protein: CASSQETQGRETQYF.

In this sample, this clonotype turned up many times. The rearrangement uses TRBV12-3 or TRBV12-4 and TRBJ2-7, with D tentatively TRBD2 (5 bases). CDR3 size: 13 residues. V was pared by 4 bases and J by 6 bases, with 13 bases between. Here the CDR3 reads CASSSRVVPEQYF. The CDR3 DNA sequence: TGTGCCAGCAGTTCGCGGGTTGTTCCCGAGCAGTACTTC.

This chain connects TRBV19 to TRBJ2-7; tentatively, D is TRBD1 (7 bases). Trimming took 3 bases from V and 2 from J, leaving 14 bases between them. Germline V lookup: CDR1 LNHDA, CDR2 SQIVND (reference sequence). The CDR3 loop spans 15 amino acids. The CDR3: CASSIGQGEAYEQYF. Written as DNA, the CDR3 is TGTGCCAGTAGTATTGGTCAGGGGGAGGCCTACGAGCAGTACTTC.

This clonotype has at least ten counts. V usage is TRBV27 and J usage is TRBJ2-4; TRBD1 agrees at 9 bases. The CDR3 runs 16 residues. V was clipped by 6 bases and J by 3 bases; unmatched bases: 9. CDR1 and CDR2 (germline): MNHEY, SMNVEV (reference sequence). The CDR3 reads CASRSLQGAHKNIQYF. The DNA of the CDR3 is TGTGCCAGCAGGTCTTTACAGGGGGCGCACAAAAACATTCAGTACTTC.

As regards this clonotype: This CDR3 is missing its conserved last phenylalanine or tryptophan, likely due to a read error. The chain employs TRBV30 and TRBJ2-7; 10 bases fit TRBD2. Per germline, CDR1 GTSNPN and CDR2 SVGIG (reference sequence). The CDR3 extends over 16 amino acids. Losses at the gene ends were 4 bases for V and 1 base for J; bases not matched to a gene: 10. In nucleotides, the CDR3 is TGTGCCTGGAACCGTCTAGCGGGAGAGGGGTCCTACGAGCAGTACTCC. Translating gives CAWNRLAGEGSYEQYS.

This clonotype was counted many times. This chain uses TRBV29-1 with TRBJ2-7; D possibly corresponds to TRBD1 (6 bases). Germline values: CDR1 SQVTM, CDR2 ANQGSEA. Trimming stripped 5 bases from V and 2 bases from J, with 13 bases between. This CDR3 spans 13 amino acids. The chain's CDR3 is CSVTPGQTYEQYF. CDR3 nucleotides: TGCAGCGTTACGCCAGGACAGACCTACGAGCAGTACTTC.

This clonotype occurred a few times. J is TRBJ1-5 and V is TRBV27; D uncertain. Germline loops: CDR1 MNHEY, CDR2 SMNVEV (reference sequence). The ends were cut back, 3 bases at V and 6 bases at J, with 9 bases in the middle. The CDR3 runs 13 residues. The CDR3 DNA sequence: TGTGCCAGCAGTTTCGGCAGGTCTCAGCCCCAGCATTTT. As protein: CASSFGRSQPQHF.

The rearrangement joins TRBV7-6 to TRBJ1-1; no firm D call. The ends were cut back, 1 base at V and 5 bases at J, with 14 bases in the middle. Per germline, CDR1 SGHVS and CDR2 FNYEAQ. The CDR3 is 15 amino acids. The CDR3 region is CASSLDGSRGTEAFF. The CDR3 DNA follows: TGTGCCAGCAGCTTAGATGGCAGTCGAGGTACTGAAGCTTTCTTT.

This clonotype was counted ten times or more. The J gene is TRBJ2-1, the V gene TRBV7-9, with a tentative D call TRBD2 (7 bases). The CDR3 sequence is 15 residues long. From germline, CDR1 is SEHNR and CDR2 FQNEAQ (reference sequence). Trimming left V 7 bases short and J 8 bases short, with 21 bases between. The CDR3 protein is CASISNGGPVDEQFF. The CDR3 bases are TGTGCCAGCATTTCTAACGGGGGGCCTGTGGATGAGCAGTTCTTC.